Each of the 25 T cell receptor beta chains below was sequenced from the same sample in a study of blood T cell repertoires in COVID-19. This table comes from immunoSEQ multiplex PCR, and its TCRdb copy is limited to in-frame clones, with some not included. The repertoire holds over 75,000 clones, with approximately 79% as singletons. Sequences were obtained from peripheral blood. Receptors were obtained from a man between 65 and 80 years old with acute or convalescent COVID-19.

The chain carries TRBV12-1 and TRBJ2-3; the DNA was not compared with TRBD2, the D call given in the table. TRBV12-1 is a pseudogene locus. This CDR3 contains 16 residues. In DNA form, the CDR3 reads TGTGCCAGCAGCACAAAGGAAAGGAGGGGAATAAATACGCAGTATTTT. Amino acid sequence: CASSTKERRGINTQYF.

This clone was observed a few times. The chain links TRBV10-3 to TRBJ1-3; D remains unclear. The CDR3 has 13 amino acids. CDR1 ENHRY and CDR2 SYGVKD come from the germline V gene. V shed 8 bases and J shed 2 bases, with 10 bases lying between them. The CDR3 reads CAIGPGPGNTIYF. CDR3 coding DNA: TGTGCCATCGGCCCAGGTCCTGGAAACACCATATATTTT.

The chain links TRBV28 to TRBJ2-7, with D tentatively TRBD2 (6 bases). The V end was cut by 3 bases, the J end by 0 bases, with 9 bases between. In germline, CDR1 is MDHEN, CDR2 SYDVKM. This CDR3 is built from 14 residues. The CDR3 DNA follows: TGTGCCAGCAGTTTTGAGACTAGCTCCTACGAGCAGTACTTC. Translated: CASSFETSSYEQYF.

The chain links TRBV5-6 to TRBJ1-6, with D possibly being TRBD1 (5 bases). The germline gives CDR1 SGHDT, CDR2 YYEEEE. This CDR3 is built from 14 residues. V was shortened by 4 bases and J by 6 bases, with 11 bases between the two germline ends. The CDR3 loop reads CASSPRQLNSPLHF. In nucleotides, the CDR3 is TGTGCCAGCAGCCCTAGACAGCTTAATTCACCCCTCCACTTT.

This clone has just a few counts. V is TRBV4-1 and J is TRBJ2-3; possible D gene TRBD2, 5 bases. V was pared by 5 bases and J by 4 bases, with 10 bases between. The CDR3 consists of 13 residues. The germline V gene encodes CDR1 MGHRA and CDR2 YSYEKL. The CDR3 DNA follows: TGCGCCAGCAGCAAACTAGATTCAGATACGCAGTATTTT. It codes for CASSKLDSDTQYF.

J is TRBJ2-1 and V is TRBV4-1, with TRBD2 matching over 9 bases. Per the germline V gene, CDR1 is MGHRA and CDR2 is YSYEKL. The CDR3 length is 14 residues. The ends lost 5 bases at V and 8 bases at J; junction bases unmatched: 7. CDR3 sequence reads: CASSTQRGDDEQFF. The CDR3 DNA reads TGCGCCAGCAGCACCCAGCGGGGGGACGATGAGCAGTTCTTC.

The CDR3 loop is CASSLRGFSTDTQYF. The CDR3 nucleotides read TGTGCCAGCAGCTTACGGGGGTTTAGCACAGATACGCAGTATTTT. V is TRBV7-3 and J is TRBJ2-3; a weak D match, TRBD2 (6 bases). CDR1 and CDR2 (germline): SGHTA, FQGTGA. The CDR3 sequence is 15 residues long. The V gene lost 2 bases and the J gene lost 0 bases, with 9 bases spanning the gap. Supplemented by reference TRBV7-3 and TRBJ2-3, the full variable domain reads GAGVSQTPSNKVTEKGKYVELRCDPISGHTALYWYRQSLGQGPEFLIYFQGTGAADDSGLPNDRFFAVRPEGSVSTLKIQRTERGDSAVYLCASSLRGFSTDTQYFGPGTRLTVL.

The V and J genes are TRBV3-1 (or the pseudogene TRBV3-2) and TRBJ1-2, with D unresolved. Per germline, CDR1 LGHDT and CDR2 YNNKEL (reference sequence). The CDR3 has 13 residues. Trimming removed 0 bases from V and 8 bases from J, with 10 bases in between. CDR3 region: CASSQETDFGYTF. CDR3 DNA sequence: TGTGCCAGCAGCCAAGAGACTGATTTCGGCTACACCTTC.

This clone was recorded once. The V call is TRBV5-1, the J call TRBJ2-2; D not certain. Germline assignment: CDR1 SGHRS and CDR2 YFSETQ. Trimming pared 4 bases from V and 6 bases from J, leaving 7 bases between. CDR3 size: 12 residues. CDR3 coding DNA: TGCGCCAGCAGCCAACACCCCGGGGAGCTGTTTTTT. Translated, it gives CASSQHPGELFF.

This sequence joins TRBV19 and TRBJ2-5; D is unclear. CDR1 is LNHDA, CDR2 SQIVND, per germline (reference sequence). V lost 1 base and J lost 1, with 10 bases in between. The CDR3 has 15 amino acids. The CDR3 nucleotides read TGTGCCAGTAGTATAGCAGGCCCTTCCCAAGAGACCCAGTACTTC. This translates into CASSIAGPSQETQYF.

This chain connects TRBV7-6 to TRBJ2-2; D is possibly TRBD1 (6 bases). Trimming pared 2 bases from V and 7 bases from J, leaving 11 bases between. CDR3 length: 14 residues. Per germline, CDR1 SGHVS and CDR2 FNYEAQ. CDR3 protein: CASSLPQGIGELFF. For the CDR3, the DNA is TGTGCCAGCAGCTTACCTCAGGGGATCGGGGAGCTGTTTTTT. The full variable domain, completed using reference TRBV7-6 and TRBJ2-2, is GAGVSQSPRYKVTKRGQDVALRCDPISGHVSLYWYRQALGQGPEFLTYFNYEAQQDKSGLPNDRFSAERPEGSISTLTIQRTEQRDSAMYRCASSLPQGIGELFFGEGSRLTVL.

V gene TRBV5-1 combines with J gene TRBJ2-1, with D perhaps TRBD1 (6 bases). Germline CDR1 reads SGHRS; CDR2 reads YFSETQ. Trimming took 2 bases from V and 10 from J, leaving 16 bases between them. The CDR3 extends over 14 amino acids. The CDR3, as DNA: TGCGCCAGCAGCTTCAGGGGCCCTATCGACGAGCAGTTCTTC. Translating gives CASSFRGPIDEQFF.

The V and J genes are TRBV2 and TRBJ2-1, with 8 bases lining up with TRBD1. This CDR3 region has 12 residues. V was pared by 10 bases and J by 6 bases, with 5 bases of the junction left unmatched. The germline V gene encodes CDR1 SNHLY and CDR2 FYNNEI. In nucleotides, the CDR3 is TGTGCCATCGCGGACAGGGTCAATGAGCAGTTCTTC. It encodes CAIADRVNEQFF.

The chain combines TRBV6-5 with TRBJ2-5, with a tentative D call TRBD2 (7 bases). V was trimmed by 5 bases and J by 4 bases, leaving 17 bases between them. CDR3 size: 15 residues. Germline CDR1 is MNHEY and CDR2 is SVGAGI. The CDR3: CASSLSGGRGETQYF. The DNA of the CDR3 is TGTGCCAGCAGTCTCTCCGGGGGGCGAGGAGAGACCCAGTACTTC.

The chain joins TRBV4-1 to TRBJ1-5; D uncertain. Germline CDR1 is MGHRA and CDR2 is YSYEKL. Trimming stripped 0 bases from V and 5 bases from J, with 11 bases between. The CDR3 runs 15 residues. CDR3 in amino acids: CASSQDRTGYQPQHF. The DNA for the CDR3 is TGCGCCAGCAGCCAAGATCGCACGGGTTATCAGCCCCAGCATTTT.

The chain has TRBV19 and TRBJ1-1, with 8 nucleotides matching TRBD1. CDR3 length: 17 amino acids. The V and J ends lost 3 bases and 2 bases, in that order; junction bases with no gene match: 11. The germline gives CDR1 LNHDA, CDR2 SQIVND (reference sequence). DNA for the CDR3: TGTGCCAGTAGTATCGTCCCGGGACAGGTGGGAAACACTGAAGCTTTCTTT. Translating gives CASSIVPGQVGNTEAFF.

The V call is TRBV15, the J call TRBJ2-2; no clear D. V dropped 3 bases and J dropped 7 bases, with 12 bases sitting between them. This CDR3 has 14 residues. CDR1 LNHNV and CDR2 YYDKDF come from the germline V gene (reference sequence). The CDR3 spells CATSSAGVSGELFF. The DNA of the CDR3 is TGTGCCACCAGCAGTGCCGGAGTGAGCGGGGAGCTGTTTTTT.

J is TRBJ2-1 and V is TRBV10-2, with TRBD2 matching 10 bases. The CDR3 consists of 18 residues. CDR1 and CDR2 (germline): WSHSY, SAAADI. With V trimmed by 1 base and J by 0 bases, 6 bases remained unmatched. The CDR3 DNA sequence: TGCGCCAGCAGTGAGTTCGAGCGGGGGGGCCCCTCCTACAATGAGCAGTTCTTC. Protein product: CASSEFERGGPSYNEQFF.

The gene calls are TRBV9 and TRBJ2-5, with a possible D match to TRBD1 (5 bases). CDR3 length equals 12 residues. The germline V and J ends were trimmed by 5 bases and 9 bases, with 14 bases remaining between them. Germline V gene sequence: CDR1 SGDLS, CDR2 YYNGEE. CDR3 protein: CASSRQSSAQYF. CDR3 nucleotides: TGTGCCAGCAGTCGACAGTCTTCGGCCCAGTACTTC.

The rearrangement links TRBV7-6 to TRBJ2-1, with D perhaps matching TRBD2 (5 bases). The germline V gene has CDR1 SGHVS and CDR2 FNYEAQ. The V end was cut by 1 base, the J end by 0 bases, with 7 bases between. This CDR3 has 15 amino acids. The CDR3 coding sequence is TGTGCCAGCAGCTTAGGAACTAGCTCCTACAATGAGCAGTTCTTC. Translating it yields CASSLGTSSYNEQFF.

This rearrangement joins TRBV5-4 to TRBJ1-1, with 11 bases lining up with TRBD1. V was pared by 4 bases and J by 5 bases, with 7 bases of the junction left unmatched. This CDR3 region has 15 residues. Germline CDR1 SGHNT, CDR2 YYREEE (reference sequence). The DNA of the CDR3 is TGTGCCAGCAGCCCGGACAGGGGGCGTATGACTGAAGCTTTCTTT. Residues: CASSPDRGRMTEAFF.

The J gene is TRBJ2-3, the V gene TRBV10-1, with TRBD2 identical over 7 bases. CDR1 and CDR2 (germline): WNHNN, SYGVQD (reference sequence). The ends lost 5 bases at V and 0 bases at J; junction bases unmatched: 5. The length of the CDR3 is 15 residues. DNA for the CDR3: TGCGCCAGCAGTTCACTAGCGACTAGCACAGATACGCAGTATTTT. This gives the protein CASSSLATSTDTQYF.

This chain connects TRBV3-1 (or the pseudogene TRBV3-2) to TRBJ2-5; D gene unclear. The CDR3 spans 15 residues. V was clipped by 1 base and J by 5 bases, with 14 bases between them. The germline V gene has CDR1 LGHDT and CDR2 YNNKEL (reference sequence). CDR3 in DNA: TGTGCCAGCAGCCAAGGACTTTCTCTGAAGGAGACCCAGTACTTC. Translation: CASSQGLSLKETQYF.

The CDR3 coding sequence is TGTGCCAGCAGTCGACAGGGGATCTATAATTCACCCCTCCACTTT. Translation gives CASSRQGIYNSPLHF. V usage is TRBV2 and J usage is TRBJ1-6; 8 bases align to TRBD1. V was pared by 5 bases and J by 3 bases, with 3 bases of the junction left unmatched. Germline-derived CDR1 and CDR2 are SNHLY and FYNNEI. The CDR3 spans 15 residues.

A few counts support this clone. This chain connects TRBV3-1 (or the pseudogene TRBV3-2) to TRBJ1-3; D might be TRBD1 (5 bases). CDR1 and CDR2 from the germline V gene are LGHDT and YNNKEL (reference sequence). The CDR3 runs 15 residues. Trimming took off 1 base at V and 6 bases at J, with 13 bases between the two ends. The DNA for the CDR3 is TGTGCCAGCAGCCAAGGACCCGGGGGGGAAAACACCATATATTTT. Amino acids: CASSQGPGGENTIYF.